These 12 T cell receptor beta chains came from one sample sequenced in a study of Tregs in tolerant kidney transplant recipients. Libraries were prepared by immunoSEQ multiplex PCR; TCRdb keeps only in-frame clonotypes and omits some of them. The data hold approximately 98,000 clones, with roughly 90% observed a single time. Sequenced here: CD4+ T cells from blood, sampled before the transplant. The receptors derive from a human donor who received a combined kidney and bone marrow transplant.

The rearrangement uses TRBV15 and TRBJ1-1; 8 nucleotides line up with TRBD1. Germline values: CDR1 LNHNV, CDR2 YYDKDF (reference sequence). This CDR3 has 15 amino acids. V was clipped by 8 bases and J by 5 bases; unmatched bases: 13. The CDR3 region is CATSRGGQGGTEAFF. As DNA, the CDR3 is TGTGCCACCTCAAGGGGAGGACAGGGAGGTACTGAAGCTTTCTTT.

This chain's CDR3 is CASSRGGSPGYTF. The CDR3 nucleotides are TGTGCCAGCAGTCGAGGCGGGTCTCCTGGCTACACCTTC. J is TRBJ1-2 and V is TRBV27; unclear D gene. The CDR3 is made up of 13 amino acids. Germline V lookup: CDR1 MNHEY, CDR2 SMNVEV (reference sequence). Trimming removed 5 bases at V and 7 bases at J, with 14 bases between.

In its sample, this clone was seen once. The rearrangement links TRBV19 to TRBJ2-3; D may be TRBD2 (7 bases). Germline V gene sequence: CDR1 LNHDA, CDR2 SQIVND (reference sequence). Trimming removed 6 bases from V and 3 bases from J, with 13 bases in between. The CDR3 consists of 14 residues. As DNA, the CDR3 is TGTGCCAGTAGGGAGAGGGGGGGGACAGATACGCAGTATTTT. Residues: CASRERGGTDTQYF.

The chain is built from TRBV5-1 and TRBJ1-5; weak D call: TRBD1 (6 bases). Deletions cut 0 bases from V and 6 bases from J, with 13 bases between. Germline V gene sequence: CDR1 SGHRS, CDR2 YFSETQ. The CDR3 has 15 amino acids. The CDR3 DNA follows: TGCGCCAGCAGCTTGGCCCCAGGGGTCGGTCAGCCCCAGCATTTT. Translated, it gives CASSLAPGVGQPQHF.

The chain couples TRBV15 to TRBJ1-1; TRBD1 might be the D (6 bases). V shed 3 bases and J shed 3 bases, with 23 bases lying between them. This CDR3 has 18 amino acids. CDR1 and CDR2 from the germline V gene are LNHNV and YYDKDF (reference sequence). The chain's CDR3 is CATSRKQGGGSKDTEAFF. CDR3 bases: TGTGCCACCAGCAGGAAACAGGGAGGGGGTAGTAAGGACACTGAAGCTTTCTTT.

In DNA form, the CDR3 reads TGTGCCATCAGTGACGGCCCAGGACTAGCGGGATCTACCGGGGAGCTGTTTTTT. Translation gives CAISDGPGLAGSTGELFF. V is TRBV10-3 and J is TRBJ2-2, with TRBD2 matching over 12 bases. Unmatched junction bases numbered 10, after V lost 3 bases and J lost 5 bases. CDR1 is ENHRY, CDR2 SYGVKD, per germline. The CDR3 has 18 residues.

This clone has a handful of counts. This rearrangement joins TRBV18 to TRBJ2-5, with D perhaps matching TRBD1 (6 bases). Germline-derived CDR1 and CDR2 are KGHSH and LQKENI. The CDR3 sequence is 16 residues long. V lost 3 bases, J lost 0 bases, and 14 bases lay in between. CDR3: CASSPDRPGDQETQYF. CDR3 sequence (DNA): TGTGCCAGCTCACCCGACAGGCCTGGGGACCAAGAGACCCAGTACTTC. Together with reference TRBV18 and TRBJ2-5, the CDR3 gives the full variable domain: NAGVMQNPRHLVRRRGQEARLRCSPMKGHSHVYWYRQLPEEGLKFMVYLQKENIIDESGMPKERFSAEFPKEGPSILRIQQVVRGDSAAYFCASSPDRPGDQETQYFGPGTRLLVL.

This clone has a handful of counts. The chain combines TRBV19 with TRBJ2-7; 9 positions match TRBD2. V trimming: 5 bases; J trimming: 1 base; junction bases outside the gene matches: 6. The CDR3 runs to 15 residues. Germline V gene data show CDR1 as LNHDA and CDR2 as SQIVND (reference sequence). The chain's CDR3 is CASSPSGTASYEQYF. CDR3 DNA: TGTGCCAGTAGTCCTAGCGGGACCGCATCCTACGAGCAGTACTTC.

This chain uses TRBV6-6 with TRBJ2-7; D call uncertain. The CDR3 has 14 residues. V lost 8 bases to trimming and J lost 0 bases, with 14 bases between them. Germline-derived CDR1 and CDR2 are MNHNY and SVGAGI (reference sequence). The CDR3 DNA is TGTGCCAGCTCCCCCTCAGGCCACTCCTACGAGCAGTACTTC. It yields the protein CASSPSGHSYEQYF.

V gene TRBV6-7 combines with J gene TRBJ2-7; D may be TRBD2 (5 bases). TRBV6-7 is an open reading frame whose function is uncertain. Trimming took off 4 bases at V and 2 bases at J, with 12 bases between the two ends. CDR3 length: 14 amino acids. The DNA of the CDR3 is TGTGCCAGCAGTTCCTTAGGACTGCCCTACGAGCAGTACTTC. Protein: CASSSLGLPYEQYF.

V and J are TRBV9 and TRBJ2-1; 8 bases fit TRBD2. The trim removed 0 bases at V and 1 base at J, leaving 6 bases unmatched. The CDR3 covers 17 residues. The germline gives CDR1 SGDLS, CDR2 YYNGEE. CDR3 sequence reads: CASSVGLAGLSYNEQFF. CDR3 nucleotide sequence: TGTGCCAGCAGCGTAGGGTTAGCGGGATTGTCCTACAATGAGCAGTTCTTC.

This rearrangement joins TRBV10-3 to TRBJ1-1; TRBD1 agrees at 9 bases. The CDR3 extends over 13 amino acids. With 7 bases clipped from V and 4 bases from J, the junction kept 4 bases outside the gene matches. The V gene's germline CDR1 is ENHRY and CDR2 SYGVKD. The chain's CDR3 is CAINQGQGTEAFF. The CDR3 DNA reads as TGTGCCATCAACCAGGGACAGGGCACTGAAGCTTTCTTT.